The clone carrying this T cell receptor (beta chain) was recorded many times. Its antigen is as yet unknown. CDR3 length: 13 amino acids. V dropped 7 bases and J dropped 3; count of bases not matched to a gene: 4. Germline loops: CDR1 MDHEN, CDR2 SYDVKM. The record originates from a study of spatial heterogeneity in lung cancer. Turning to the study itself: Beta-chain sequences were consistently detected more often than alpha-chain sequences.

The time point here: sample taken at primary tumor resection. The donor population consisted of approximately 68 patients with untreated, early-stage non-small cell lung cancer. TCRdb processed the 5' RACE reads anew with MiXCR; each CDR3 protein has one entry. This table holds several thousand distinct CDR3 sequences, over 7.5% found once. Notes on the study in general: In tumors, expanded intratumoral alpha and beta TCR counts tracked mutation counts. Ubiquitous expanded TCR counts tracked ubiquitous nonsynonymous mutations; regional expanded TCR counts tracked regional nonsynonymous mutations.

J is TRBJ2-3 and V is TRBV28; 7 bases are a match to TRBD2. The clonotype was recovered from a female donor with early-stage non-small cell lung cancer. Source: lung tumor tissue, taken at surgery. CDR3 loop: CASMSGITDTQYF. The CDR3 DNA is TGTGCCAGCATGAGCGGGATTACAGATACGCAGTATTTT.